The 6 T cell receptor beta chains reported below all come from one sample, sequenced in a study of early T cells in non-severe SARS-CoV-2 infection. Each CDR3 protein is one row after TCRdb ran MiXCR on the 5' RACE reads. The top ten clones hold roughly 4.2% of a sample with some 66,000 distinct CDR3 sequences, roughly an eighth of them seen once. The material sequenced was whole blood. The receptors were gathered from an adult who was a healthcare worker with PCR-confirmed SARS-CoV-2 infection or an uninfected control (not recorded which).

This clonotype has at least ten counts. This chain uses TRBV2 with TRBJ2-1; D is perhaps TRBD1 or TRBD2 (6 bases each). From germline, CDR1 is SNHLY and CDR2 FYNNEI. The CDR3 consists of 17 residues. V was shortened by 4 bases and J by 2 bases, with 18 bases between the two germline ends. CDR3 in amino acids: CASSASRGTNPYNEQFF. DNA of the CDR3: TGTGCCAGCAGTGCCTCTCGCGGGACAAATCCCTACAATGAGCAGTTCTTC.

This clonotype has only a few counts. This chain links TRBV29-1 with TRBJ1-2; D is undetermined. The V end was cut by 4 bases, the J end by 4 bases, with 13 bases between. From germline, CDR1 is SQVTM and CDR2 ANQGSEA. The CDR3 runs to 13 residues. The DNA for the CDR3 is TGCAGCGTTGCCAGTGGCAGTGGCTATGGCTACACCTTC. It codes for CSVASGSGYGYTF.

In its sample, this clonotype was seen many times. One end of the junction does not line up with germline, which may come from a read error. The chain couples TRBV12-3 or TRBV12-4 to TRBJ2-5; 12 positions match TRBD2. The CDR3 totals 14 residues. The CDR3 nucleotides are TGCGCCAGCAGCCTGGGACTAGCGGGAGAGACCCAGTACTTC. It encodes CASSLGLAGETQYF.

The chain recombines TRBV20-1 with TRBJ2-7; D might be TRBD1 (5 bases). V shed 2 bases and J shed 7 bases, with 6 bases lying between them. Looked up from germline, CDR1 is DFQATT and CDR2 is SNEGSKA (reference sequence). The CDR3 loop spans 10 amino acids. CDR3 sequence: CSARQGEQYF. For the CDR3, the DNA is TGCAGTGCTAGACAGGGAGAGCAGTACTTC.

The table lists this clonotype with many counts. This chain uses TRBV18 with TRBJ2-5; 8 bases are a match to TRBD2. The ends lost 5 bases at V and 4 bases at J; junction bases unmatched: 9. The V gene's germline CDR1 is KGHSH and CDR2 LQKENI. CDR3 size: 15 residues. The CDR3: CASSKSSGSPETQYF. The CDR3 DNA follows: TGTGCCAGCTCAAAGTCTAGCGGGTCCCCAGAGACCCAGTACTTC.

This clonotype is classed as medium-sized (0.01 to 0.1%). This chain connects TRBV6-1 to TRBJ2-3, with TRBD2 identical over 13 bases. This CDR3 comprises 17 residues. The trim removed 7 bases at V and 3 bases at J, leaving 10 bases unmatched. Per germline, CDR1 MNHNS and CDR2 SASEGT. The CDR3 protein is CASTSGGLAGDTDTQYF. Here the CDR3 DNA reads TGTGCCAGCACCTCAGGAGGACTAGCGGGGGATACAGATACGCAGTATTTT.